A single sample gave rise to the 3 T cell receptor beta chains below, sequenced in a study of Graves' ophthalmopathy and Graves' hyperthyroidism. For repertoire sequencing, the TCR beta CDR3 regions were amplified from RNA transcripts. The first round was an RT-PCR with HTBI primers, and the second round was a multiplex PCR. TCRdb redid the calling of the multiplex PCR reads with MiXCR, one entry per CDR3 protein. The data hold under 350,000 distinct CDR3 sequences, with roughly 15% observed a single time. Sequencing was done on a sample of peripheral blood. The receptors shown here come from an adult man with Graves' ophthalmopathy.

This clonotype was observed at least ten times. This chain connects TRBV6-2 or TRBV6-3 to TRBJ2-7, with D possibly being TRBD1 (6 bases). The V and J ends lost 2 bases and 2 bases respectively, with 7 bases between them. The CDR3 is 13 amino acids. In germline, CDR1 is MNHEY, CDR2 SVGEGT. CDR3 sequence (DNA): TGTGCCAGCAGTTACGACAGGCCCTACGAGCAGTACTTC. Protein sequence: CASSYDRPYEQYF.

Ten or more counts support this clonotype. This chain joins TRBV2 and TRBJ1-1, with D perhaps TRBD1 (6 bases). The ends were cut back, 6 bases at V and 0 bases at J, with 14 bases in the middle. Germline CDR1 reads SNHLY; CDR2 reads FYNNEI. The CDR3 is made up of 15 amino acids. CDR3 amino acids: CASSAGQPMNTEAFF. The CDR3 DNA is TGTGCCAGCAGCGCAGGACAGCCCATGAACACTGAAGCTTTCTTT.

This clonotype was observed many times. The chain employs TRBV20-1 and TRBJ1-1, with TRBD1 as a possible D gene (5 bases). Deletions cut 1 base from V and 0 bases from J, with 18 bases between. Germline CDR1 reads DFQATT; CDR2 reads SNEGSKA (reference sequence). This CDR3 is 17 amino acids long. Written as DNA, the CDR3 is TGCAGTGCTAGAGCCACGATTTGGGGCCATATGAACACTGAAGCTTTCTTT. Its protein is CSARATIWGHMNTEAFF.